This T cell receptor (beta chain) was documented in a study of naive and memory T cell subsets. Whole-study results and caveats: The RNA method is potentially sensitive to activation and differentiation changes.

TCR cDNA received a 3' ligated oligonucleotide that carried a UMI. Whole-blood samples were 2 to 3 ml of peripheral blood from healthy adult volunteers. Reverse transcription used DNase-treated unsorted total RNA, aiming for roughly 1 to 1000 ng. Looked up from germline, CDR1 is SNHLY and CDR2 is FYNNEI. The CDR3 is 15 amino acids. V lost 1 base to trimming and J lost 8 bases, with 15 bases between them. Ligated cDNA underwent four rounds of PCR with nested alpha and beta constant region primers and SP2. Blood and skin TCR RNA was reverse transcribed with alpha and beta constant primers. Via MiXCR, TCRdb re-called the 5' RACE reads, giving one row per CDR3 protein. In the table there are about 62,000 distinct CDR3 sequences, roughly 8.1% of which are singletons. Details on this clonotype: Its antigen remains unknown.

The V and J genes are TRBV2 and TRBJ2-1; D possibly uses TRBD1 or TRBD2 (5 bases each). This TCR derives from a female donor in good health. CDR3 loop: CASSEVAHGAYEQFF. CDR3 DNA sequence: TGTGCCAGCAGTGAAGTTGCTCACGGGGCGTATGAGCAGTTCTTC.